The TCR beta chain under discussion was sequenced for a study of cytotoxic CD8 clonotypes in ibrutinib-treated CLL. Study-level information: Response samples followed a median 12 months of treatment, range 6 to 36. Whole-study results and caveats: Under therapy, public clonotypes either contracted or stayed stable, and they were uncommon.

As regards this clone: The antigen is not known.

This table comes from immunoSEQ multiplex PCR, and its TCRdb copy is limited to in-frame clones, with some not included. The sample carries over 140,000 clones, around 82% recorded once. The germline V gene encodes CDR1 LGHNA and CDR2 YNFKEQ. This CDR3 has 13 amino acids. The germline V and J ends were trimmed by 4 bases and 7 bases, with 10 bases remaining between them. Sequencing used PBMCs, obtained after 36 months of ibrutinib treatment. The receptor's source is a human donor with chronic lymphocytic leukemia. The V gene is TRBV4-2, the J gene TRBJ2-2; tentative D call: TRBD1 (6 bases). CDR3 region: CASSRPGHGELFF. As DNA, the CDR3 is TGTGCCAGCAGCCGACCGGGACACGGGGAGCTGTTTTTT.